This T cell receptor (beta chain) derives from a study of glioma-infiltrating T cells after dendritic cell vaccination. Background on the study: Patients received autologous tumor lysate-pulsed dendritic cell vaccination between about 2003 and 2013.

General observations from the study: TCR clonality showed no direct relationship with survival.

V was clipped by 5 bases and J by 7 bases; unmatched bases: 7. This CDR3 contains 15 residues. Per germline, CDR1 SGHTA and CDR2 FQGTGA. Time point of the sample: after dendritic cell vaccination, including at tumor progression/relapse. This table comes from immunoSEQ multiplex PCR, and its TCRdb copy is limited to in-frame clones, with some not included. The sample yields approximately 93,000 clones, roughly 85% seen once. A remark on this clone: The antigen remains undetermined.

The receptor comes from a human donor with glioblastoma. Sequencing used blood, obtained after dendritic cell vaccination. V usage is TRBV7-3 and J usage is TRBJ2-1; 11 nucleotides match TRBD2. The DNA of the CDR3 is TGTGCCAGCAGCACGACTAGCGGGGCGAGAAATGAGCAGTTCTTC. This encodes CASSTTSGARNEQFF.